This T cell receptor beta chain was identified in a study of T cell responses to AZD1222 COVID-19 vaccine. This clone was observed a single time. The data were produced by immunoSEQ multiplex PCR, yet TCRdb's version contains in-frame clones alone and is incomplete. The sample shows 140,000 to 150,000 clones, about nine tenths of them seen only once. V lost 3 bases and J 7 bases, leaving 12 bases between the germline ends. The CDR3 is 13 amino acids. The source was peripheral blood, collected 28 days after the second AZD1222 dose. The chain couples TRBV12-3 or TRBV12-4 to TRBJ1-2, with D possibly being TRBD1 (6 bases). The clonotype originates from an adult who received the AZD1222 COVID-19 vaccine. CDR3 bases: TGTGCCAGCAGTTTGGGGACACCAACTGGCTACACCTTC. Translation: CASSLGTPTGYTF.